Here is one T cell receptor (beta chain) with its context. This specimen belongs to a study of shared clonotypes between healthy human individuals. The CDR3 length is 17 residues. The germline V gene encodes CDR1 SEHNR and CDR2 FQNEAQ (reference sequence). The V and J ends lost 4 bases and 1 base, in that order; junction bases with no gene match: 8. The protocol was immunoSEQ multiplex PCR, while the TCRdb copy is restricted to in-frame clones and leaves out a portion. The sample lists approximately 1,000,000 clones, 60% to 80% occurring once. Input material: memory CD4+ T cells from PBMCs. The subset denotes: CD45RA-negative fraction. The chain employs TRBV7-9 and TRBJ2-1; 9 nucleotides line up with TRBD1. The receptor was derived from a man in his late teens or twenties in good health. Some clones in this sample may be carry-over from other donors' samples. The CDR3 DNA is TGTGCCAGCAGCTCTGGACAGGGGTTTGTTTCCTACAATGAGCAGTTCTTC. Protein product: CASSSGQGFVSYNEQFF.